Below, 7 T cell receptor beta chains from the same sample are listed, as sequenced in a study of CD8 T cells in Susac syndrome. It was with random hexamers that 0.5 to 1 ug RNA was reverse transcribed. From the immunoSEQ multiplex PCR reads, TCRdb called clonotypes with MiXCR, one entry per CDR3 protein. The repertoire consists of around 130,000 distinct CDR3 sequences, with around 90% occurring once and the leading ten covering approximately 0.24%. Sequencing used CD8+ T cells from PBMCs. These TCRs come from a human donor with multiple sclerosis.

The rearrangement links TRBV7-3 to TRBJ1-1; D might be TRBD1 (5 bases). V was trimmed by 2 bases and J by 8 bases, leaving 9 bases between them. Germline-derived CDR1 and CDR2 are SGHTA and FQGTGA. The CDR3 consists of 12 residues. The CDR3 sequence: CASSLGAGEAFF. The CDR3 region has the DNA TGTGCCAGCAGCTTAGGGGCAGGGGAAGCTTTCTTT.

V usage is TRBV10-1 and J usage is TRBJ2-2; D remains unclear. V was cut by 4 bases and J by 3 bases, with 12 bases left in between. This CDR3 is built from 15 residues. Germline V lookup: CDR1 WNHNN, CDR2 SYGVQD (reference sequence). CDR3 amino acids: CASSGSVGDTGELFF. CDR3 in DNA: TGCGCCAGCAGTGGATCGGTCGGCGACACCGGGGAGCTGTTTTTT.

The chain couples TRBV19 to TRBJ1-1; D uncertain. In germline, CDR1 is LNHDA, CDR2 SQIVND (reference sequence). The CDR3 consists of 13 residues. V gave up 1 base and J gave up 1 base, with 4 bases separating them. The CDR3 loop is CASSIGQNTEAFF. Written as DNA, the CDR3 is TGTGCCAGTAGTATAGGACAGAACACTGAAGCTTTCTTT.

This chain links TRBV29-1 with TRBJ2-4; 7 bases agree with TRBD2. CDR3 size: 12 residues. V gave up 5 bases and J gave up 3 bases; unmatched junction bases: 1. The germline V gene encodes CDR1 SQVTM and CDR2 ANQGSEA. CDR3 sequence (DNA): TGCAGCGTTACGGGGGGCAAAAACATTCAGTACTTC. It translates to CSVTGGKNIQYF.

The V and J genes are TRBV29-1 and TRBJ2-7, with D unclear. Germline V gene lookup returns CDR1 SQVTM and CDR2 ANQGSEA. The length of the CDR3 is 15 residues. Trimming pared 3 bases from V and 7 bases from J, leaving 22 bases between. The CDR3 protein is CSVEFGDTSVMEQYF. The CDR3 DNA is TGCAGCGTTGAGTTTGGAGATACCAGCGTGATGGAGCAGTACTTC.

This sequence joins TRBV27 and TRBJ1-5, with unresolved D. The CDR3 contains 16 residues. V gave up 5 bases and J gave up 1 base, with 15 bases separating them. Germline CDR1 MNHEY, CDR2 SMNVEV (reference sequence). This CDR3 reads CASSPQYGWSNQPQHF. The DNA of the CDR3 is TGTGCCAGCAGTCCCCAGTATGGCTGGAGCAATCAGCCCCAGCATTTT.

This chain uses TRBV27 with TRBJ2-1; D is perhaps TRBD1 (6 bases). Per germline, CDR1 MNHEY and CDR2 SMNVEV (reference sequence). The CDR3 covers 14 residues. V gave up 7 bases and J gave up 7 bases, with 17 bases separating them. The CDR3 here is CASNRQDTGNEQFF. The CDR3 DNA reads TGTGCCAGCAATAGACAGGATACGGGTAATGAGCAGTTCTTC.